This entry concerns a single T cell receptor beta chain. Germline-derived CDR1 and CDR2 are MDHEN and SYDVKM. The CDR3 contains 17 residues. V dropped 7 bases and J dropped 0; count of bases not matched to a gene: 9. The data stem from a study of human T cells and chemical hapten exposure. TCRdb analysed the RACE reads with MiXCR anew, one entry per CDR3 protein. The sample consists of around 250,000 distinct CDR3 sequences, 7% to 10% of them appearing once. Regarding time point: pre-sensitization, week 0. Treatment of the sample: therapeutic diphenylcyclopropenone sensitization with weekly scalp DPC. The sample here was whole blood, taken in connection with sensitization to the hapten diphenylcyclopropenone (DPC). The chain is built from TRBV28 and TRBJ2-6; 7 nucleotides agree with TRBD1. This clonotype was sampled from a middle-aged woman with alopecia areata. Some clones in this sample may be carry-over from other donors' samples. CDR3 region: CASNGDSSSSGANVLTF. CDR3 nucleotide sequence: TGTGCCAGCAACGGGGACAGCTCCTCCTCTGGGGCCAACGTCCTGACTTTC. The complete variable domain, with remaining parts taken from reference TRBV28 and TRBJ2-6, reads DVKVTQSSRYLVKRTGEKVFLECVQDMDHENMFWYRQDPGLGLRLIYFSYDVKMKEKGDIPEGYSVSREKKERFSLILESASTNQTSMYLCASNGDSSSSGANVLTFGAGSRLTVL.